The clone carrying this TCR beta chain showed up just a few times. No antigen is known for it. This specimen belongs to a study of T cells after yellow fever vaccination. About the study: Preparing low-cell-number fractions relied on SMART-Seq v4 Ultra Low Input.

Looked up from germline, CDR1 is GTSNPN and CDR2 is SVGIG (reference sequence). CDR3 size: 15 residues. V lost 1 base and J 6 bases, leaving 18 bases between the germline ends. Study findings and constraints: It was the secondary response that reached its peak faster, day 5 versus 15, but it was weaker.

A single record per CDR3 protein comes from TCRdb applying MiXCR to the 5' RACE reads. This repertoire shows some 120,000 distinct CDR3 sequences, over 12% found once; its top ten account for roughly 43%. The chain combines TRBV30 with TRBJ1-2; the D gene is possibly TRBD1 (5 bases). The input for sequencing was CD8+ T cells sorted from PBMCs, taken 5 days after the yellow fever booster vaccination. This TCR was sampled from a man aged 18 to 35 who received the YFV17D yellow fever vaccine. The CDR3 is CAWSDSSGPENGYTF. As DNA, the CDR3 is TGTGCCTGGAGTGACTCGTCGGGACCCGAGAATGGCTACACCTTC.